These T cell receptor beta chains were read from a single sample in a study of blood T cell repertoires in COVID-19. TCRdb's table, derived via immunoSEQ multiplex PCR, lists solely in-frame clones and lacks some. The table lists fewer than 250,000 clones, about 80% of them singletons, with 2% to 3% in the top ten. The specimen sequenced was peripheral blood. These receptors came from a woman in her thirties or forties with active or convalescent COVID-19. Both conserved end residues are part of each CDR3. The order of the fields is CDR3 DNA, CDR3 protein, clone size, D gene, J gene, V gene. The D gene is left open where the match is weak. Only some rows state a clone size, as once, few, many or a class for expanded clones.

TGTGCTAGCAGCCCCTTAGCGGGGGCCCCTTACAATGAGCAGTTCTTC CASSPLAGAPYNEQFF . TRBD2 TRBJ2-1 TRBV7-7
TGTGCCAGCAGTTATTCCCTAGCGGGAGGAGTCCACGAGCAGTACTTC CASSYSLAGGVHEQYF . TRBD2 TRBJ2-7 TRBV6-5
TGTGCCAGCACCCGGGACTCTGAGGTGTTTTTT CASTRDSEVFF . . TRBJ2-2 TRBV18
TGTGCCAGCAGTTCCCCGGACAGGGCTTCACCCCTCCACTTT CASSSPDRASPLHF . TRBD1 TRBJ1-6 TRBV6-5
TGTGCAAGTCGTTTCCGGGACACCGATAGCAATCAGCCCCAGCATTTT CASRFRDTDSNQPQHF . . TRBJ1-5 TRBV12-2
TGTGCCAGCAGTTACTCGGGACTAGCGGGAGGAGAGACCCAGTACTTC CASSYSGLAGGETQYF . TRBD2 TRBJ2-5 TRBV6-5
TGTGCCAGCATTCAGGGGGCCACCGGGGAGCTGTTTTTT CASIQGATGELFF . TRBD1 TRBJ2-2 TRBV2
TGTGCCAGCAGCTTCGACAGGAAAGGGACCTATGGCTACACCTTC CASSFDRKGTYGYTF . . TRBJ1-2 TRBV11-1
TGTGCCAGCAGTTTCTTTGACAGGGGCGTTTCGAACTATGGCTACACCTTC CASSFFDRGVSNYGYTF . TRBD1 TRBJ1-2 TRBV28
TGTGCCAGCAGCTTGGACAGGGGGCTTCAGCCCCAGCATTTT CASSLDRGLQPQHF . TRBD1 TRBJ1-5 TRBV5-4
TGTGCCAGCAGTTTCTTCCGGGACAGGGGTAACTATGGCTACACCTTC CASSFFRDRGNYGYTF . TRBD1 TRBJ1-2 TRBV6-6
TGTGCCAGCAGCCAAGATTCCACTCTTACCGGGGAGCTGTTTTTT CASSQDSTLTGELFF . . TRBJ2-2 TRBV3-1/TRBV3-2
TGTGCCAGCAGCCCCGGGACTAGCGGGGACGAGCAGTACTTC CASSPGTSGDEQYF . TRBD2 TRBJ2-7 TRBV3-1/TRBV3-2
TGTGCCAGCAGCCCCGGACTAGCGGGGGGCCCCTACAATGAGCAGTTCTTC CASSPGLAGGPYNEQFF . TRBD2 TRBJ2-1 TRBV9
TGCGCCAGCAGCCAAGACTGGAGCTCCTACGAGCAGTACTTC CASSQDWSSYEQYF . . TRBJ2-7 TRBV4-1
TGTGCCAGCAGCAAGATAGCGGGGGAATGGGATACGCAGTATTTT CASSKIAGEWDTQYF . TRBD2 TRBJ2-3 TRBV5-4
TGTGCCAGCAGCGTACAGGGGTACAATCAGCCCCAGCATTTT CASSVQGYNQPQHF . TRBD1 TRBJ1-5 TRBV2
TGCGCCAGCAGCTTGGTTCCTAGCGGGCCCGGCACAGATACGCAGTATTTT CASSLVPSGPGTDTQYF . TRBD2 TRBJ2-3 TRBV5-1
TGTGCCAGCAGTAACATACAATCCTCCTACGAGCAGTACTTC CASSNIQSSYEQYF . . TRBJ2-7 TRBV2
TGTGCCAGCAGTTACTACATCTCTGGAAACACCATATATTTT CASSYYISGNTIYF . . TRBJ1-3 TRBV6-2/TRBV6-3
TGCGCCAGCAGCGCGGTACTGGGACTAGCGGGGGGGAACACCGGGGAGCTGTTTTTT CASSAVLGLAGGNTGELFF . TRBD2 TRBJ2-2 TRBV5-1
TGTGCCAGCAGCTCCATAGCGGGAGAGGTCACCGGGGAGCTGTTTTTT CASSSIAGEVTGELFF . TRBD2 TRBJ2-2 TRBV5-6
TGTGCCAGCAGGCGGCACAGGGTTTCATTCCAAGAGACCCAGTACTTC CASRRHRVSFQETQYF . . TRBJ2-5 TRBV11-2
TGTGCCAGCGGTAGGAAGGGGGGGACTACACCCCTCCACTTT CASGRKGGTTPLHF . . TRBJ1-6 TRBV6-5
TGTGCCAGCAGTCCGGGACAGGGCCTGCCCCAGCATTTT CASSPGQGLPQHF . TRBD1 TRBJ1-5 TRBV12-3/TRBV12-4
TGTGCCTGGAGGGGGGAGGGCTATGGCTACACCTTC CAWRGEGYGYTF few . TRBJ1-2 TRBV30
TGTGCCAGCAGCCGCTCAGGGTACGAACTAAAATCACCCCTCCACTTT CASSRSGYELKSPLHF . . TRBJ1-6 TRBV11-3
TGTGCCAGCAGCGCACAGGAGAACACTGAAGCTTTCTTT CASSAQENTEAFF . . TRBJ1-1 TRBV3-1/TRBV3-2
TGTGCCAGCAGCTTAGCTCCGCGGGGGCTGGGGGATACGCAGTATTTT CASSLAPRGLGDTQYF once . TRBJ2-3 TRBV7-6
TGTGCCTGGAGAATAGTTGCCACAGGGAGGGCTAACTATGGCTACACCTTC CAWRIVATGRANYGYTF . . TRBJ1-2 TRBV30
TGTGCCAGCAGCTGGGCGGGACGGGGTTACAATGAGCAGTTCTTC CASSWAGRGYNEQFF . . TRBJ2-1 TRBV5-6
TGTGCCAGCAGCTGGACAGGGGTGGAGACCCAGTACTTC CASSWTGVETQYF . TRBD1 TRBJ2-5 TRBV7-8
TGTGCCAGCAGCCCGGGACAACATAATTCACCCCTCCACTTT CASSPGQHNSPLHF . . TRBJ1-6 TRBV7-9
TGTGCCACCAGTGACTACAGGGGGCAGGCTGAAGCTTTCTTT CATSDYRGQAEAFF few TRBD1 TRBJ1-1 TRBV24-1
TGTGCCACCAGCAGAGGCGACAGGGGGTATAATTCACCCCTCCACTTT CATSRGDRGYNSPLHF . TRBD1 TRBJ1-6 TRBV15
TGTGCCAGCAGCCCCAGGACAGCTAACTATGGCTACACCTTC CASSPRTANYGYTF . . TRBJ1-2 TRBV11-3
TGTGCCAGCAGTGAAGACAGGGGGGAGACCCAGTACTTC CASSEDRGETQYF . TRBD1 TRBJ2-5 TRBV6-1
TGTGCCAGCTCACCTTCGACAGGGTTTTCCTATGGCTACACCTTC CASSPSTGFSYGYTF . TRBD1 TRBJ1-2 TRBV18
TGTGCCAGCAGTTACCCCGGGAATAATGAAAAACTGTTTTTT CASSYPGNNEKLFF few . TRBJ1-4 TRBV6-2/TRBV6-3
TGTGCCATCAGTGAGACGGTCCCGGGTGGATCTTTCTTT CAISETVPGGSFF . . TRBJ1-1 TRBV10-3
TGTGCTAGTGGTTTGTTCACTTTCCCTAGCGGGGGCCGCACAGATACGCAGTATTTT CASGLFTFPSGGRTDTQYF once TRBD2 TRBJ2-3 TRBV12-5